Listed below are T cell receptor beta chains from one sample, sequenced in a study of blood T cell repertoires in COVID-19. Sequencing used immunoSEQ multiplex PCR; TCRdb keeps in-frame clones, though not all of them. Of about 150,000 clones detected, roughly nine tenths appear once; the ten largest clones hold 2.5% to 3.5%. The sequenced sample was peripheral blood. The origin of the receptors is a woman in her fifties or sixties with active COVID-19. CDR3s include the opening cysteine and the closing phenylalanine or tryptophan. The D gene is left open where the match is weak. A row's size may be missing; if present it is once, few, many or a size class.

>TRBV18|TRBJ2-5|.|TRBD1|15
TGTGCCAGCTCACGCACGGGACAGGGGACGGAGACCCAGTACTTC
CASSRTGQGTETQYF
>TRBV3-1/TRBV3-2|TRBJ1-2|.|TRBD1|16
TGTGCCAGCAAAGGAGTGGAGGGGGCTGAGAACTATGGCTACACCTTC
CASKGVEGAENYGYTF
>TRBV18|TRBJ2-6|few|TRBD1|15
TGTGCCAGCTCACCGCGGACAGGGCTAGCCAACGTCCTGACTTTC
CASSPRTGLANVLTF
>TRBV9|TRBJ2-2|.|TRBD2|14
TGTGCCAGCAGCGTAGATAGCGGGACCGGGGAGCTGTTTTTT
CASSVDSGTGELFF
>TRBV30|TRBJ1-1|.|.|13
TGTGCCTGGCAAGTACTCATGAACACTGAAGCTTTCTTT
CAWQVLMNTEAFF
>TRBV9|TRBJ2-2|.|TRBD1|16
TGTGCCAGCAGAGCTTCCGACAGGGGGCAGGGCGGGGAGCTGTTTTTT
CASRASDRGQGGELFF
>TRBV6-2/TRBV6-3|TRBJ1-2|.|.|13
TGTGCCAGCAGTCTAGAGGCCGGGTTGGGCTACACCTTC
CASSLEAGLGYTF
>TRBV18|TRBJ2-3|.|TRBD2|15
TGTGCCAGCACCGGACTAGCGGGAGGGCCAGATACGCAGTATTTT
CASTGLAGGPDTQYF
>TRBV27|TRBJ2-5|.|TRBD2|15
TGTGCCAGCAGTCCATCCCGGACTAGCGGGAGGACCCAGTACTTC
CASSPSRTSGRTQYF
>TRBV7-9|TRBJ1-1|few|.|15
TGTGCCAGCAGCTTAGGCGGATCAGACGGCACTGAAGCTTTCTTT
CASSLGGSDGTEAFF
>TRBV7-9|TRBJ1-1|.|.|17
TGTGCCAGCAGCTTAGGGACAGCAAATTATATGAACACTGAAGCTTTCTTT
CASSLGTANYMNTEAFF
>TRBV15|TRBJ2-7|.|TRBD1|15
TGTGCCACCAGCAAAGGGGTGACAGGGCCCTACGAGCAGTACTTC
CATSKGVTGPYEQYF
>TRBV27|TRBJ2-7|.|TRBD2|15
TGTGCCAGCAGTTTACGAACTAGCGGTTACTACGAGCAGTACTTC
CASSLRTSGYYEQYF
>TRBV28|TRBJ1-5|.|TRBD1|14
TGTGCCAGCACCTCCGGGACAGGGGATCAGCCCCAGCATTTT
CASTSGTGDQPQHF
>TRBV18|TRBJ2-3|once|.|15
TGTGCCAGCTCACCAACGACTCAGTCCACAGATACGCAGTATTTT
CASSPTTQSTDTQYF
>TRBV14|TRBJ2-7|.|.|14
TGTGCCAGCAGCCGTGGGGGGGCTGAGAACGAGCAGTACTTC
CASSRGGAENEQYF
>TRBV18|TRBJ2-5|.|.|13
TGTGCCAGCTCACAGCAGGGGGGAGAGACCCAGTACTTC
CASSQQGGETQYF
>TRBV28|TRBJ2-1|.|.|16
TGTGCCAGCAGCTCACCTCGGGAGATGTCCTACAATGAGCAGTTCTTC
CASSSPREMSYNEQFF
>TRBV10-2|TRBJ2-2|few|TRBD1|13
TGCGCCAGCAGGGAGACAGGGGCCGGGGAGCTGTTTTTT
CASRETGAGELFF
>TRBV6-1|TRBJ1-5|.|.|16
TGTGCCAGCAGTGAAACCCCCGGAGGGGCTTATCAGCCCCAGCATTTT
CASSETPGGAYQPQHF
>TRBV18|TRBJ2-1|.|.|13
TGTGCCAGCTCACCCGGACAGAACAATGAGCAGTTCTTC
CASSPGQNNEQFF
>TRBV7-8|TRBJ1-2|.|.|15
TGTGCCAGCAGCTTGGGTCTCAGGGGCGACTATGGCTACACCTTC
CASSLGLRGDYGYTF
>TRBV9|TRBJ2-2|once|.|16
TGTGCCAGCAGCGAAACCGGGACTCCAAACACCGGGGAGCTGTTTTTT
CASSETGTPNTGELFF
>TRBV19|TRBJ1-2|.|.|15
TGTGCCAGTAGTACCGGAGGGTCTCGGGTATATGGCTACACCTTC
CASSTGGSRVYGYTF
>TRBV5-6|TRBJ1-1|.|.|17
TGTGCCAGCAGCCTTCAGGTTCAACCGTTTTCGAACACTGAAGCTTTCTTT
CASSLQVQPFSNTEAFF
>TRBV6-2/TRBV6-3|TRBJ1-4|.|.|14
TGTGCCAGCAGTTATTACGGGACATCGGAAAAACTGTTTTTT
CASSYYGTSEKLFF
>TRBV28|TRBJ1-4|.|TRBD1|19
TGTGCCAGCAGTACAGTATTTACAATCCGGGACAGCATCCGAGAAAAACTGTTTTTT
CASSTVFTIRDSIREKLFF
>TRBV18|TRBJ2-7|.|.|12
TGTGCCAGCTCAGGGACTCGACGCGAGCAGTACTTC
CASSGTRREQYF
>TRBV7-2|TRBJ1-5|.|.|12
TGTGCCAGCAGCTTAGGTAGCACCACGCGGCATTTT
CASSLGSTTRHF
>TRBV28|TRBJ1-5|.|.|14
TGTGCCAGCAGTCTTATGGGAGGGGCTCAGCCCCAGCATTTT
CASSLMGGAQPQHF
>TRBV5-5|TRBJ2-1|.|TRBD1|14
TGTGCCAGCAGCAAGGGACAGGGGCTCGATGAGCAGTTCTTC
CASSKGQGLDEQFF
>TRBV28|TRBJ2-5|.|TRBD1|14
TGTGCCAGCAGTAGTGACACAGGGGTTTTTACCCAGTACTTC
CASSSDTGVFTQYF